This T cell receptor (beta chain) originates from a study of early T cells in non-severe SARS-CoV-2 infection. Attached unique molecular identifiers marked individual cDNA molecules. TCRdb reprocessed the 5' RACE reads with MiXCR, giving one entry per CDR3 protein. The data show roughly 60,000 distinct CDR3 sequences, 7% to 8% seen once. CDR3 length equals 15 residues. V was clipped by 5 bases and J by 1 base, with 12 bases between them. The germline CDR1 and CDR2 sequences are SGHTA and FQGNSA. In the case of this clonotype: Its antigen is undetermined.

Study-wide results and limits: VDJdb matching favored anti-spike CD8 responses, missing private and CD4 specificities.

This sequence joins TRBV7-2 and TRBJ2-1; tentative D call: TRBD2 (6 bases). This receptor was identified in an adult who was a healthcare worker with PCR-confirmed SARS-CoV-2 infection or an uninfected control (not recorded which). The sequenced sample consisted of whole blood. The CDR3 DNA reads TGTGCCAGCAGCCCTCCTAGCGCATCCTACAATGAGCAGTTCTTC. Amino acid sequence: CASSPPSASYNEQFF.